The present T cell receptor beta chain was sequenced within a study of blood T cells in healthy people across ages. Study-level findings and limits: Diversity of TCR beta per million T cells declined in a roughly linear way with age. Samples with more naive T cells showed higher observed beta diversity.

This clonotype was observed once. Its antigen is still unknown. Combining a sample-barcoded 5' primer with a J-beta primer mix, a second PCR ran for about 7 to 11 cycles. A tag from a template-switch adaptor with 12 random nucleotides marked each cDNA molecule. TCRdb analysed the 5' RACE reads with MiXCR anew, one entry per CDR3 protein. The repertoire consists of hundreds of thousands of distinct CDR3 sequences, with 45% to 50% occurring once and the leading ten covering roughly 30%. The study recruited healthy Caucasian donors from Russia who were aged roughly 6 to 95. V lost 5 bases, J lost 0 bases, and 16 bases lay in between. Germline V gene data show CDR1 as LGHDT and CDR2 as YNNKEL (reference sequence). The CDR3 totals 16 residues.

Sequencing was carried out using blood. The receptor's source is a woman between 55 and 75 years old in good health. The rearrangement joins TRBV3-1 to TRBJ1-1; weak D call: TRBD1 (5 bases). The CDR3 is CASSSHDRLMNTEAFF. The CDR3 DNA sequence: TGTGCCAGCAGCTCTCACGACAGACTAATGAACACTGAAGCTTTCTTT. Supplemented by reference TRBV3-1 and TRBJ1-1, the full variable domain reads DTAVSQTPKYLVTQMGNDKSIKCEQNLGHDTMYWYKQDSKKFLKIMFSYNNKELIINETVPNRFSPKSPDKAHLNLHINSLELGDSAVYFCASSSHDRLMNTEAFFGQGTRLTVV.